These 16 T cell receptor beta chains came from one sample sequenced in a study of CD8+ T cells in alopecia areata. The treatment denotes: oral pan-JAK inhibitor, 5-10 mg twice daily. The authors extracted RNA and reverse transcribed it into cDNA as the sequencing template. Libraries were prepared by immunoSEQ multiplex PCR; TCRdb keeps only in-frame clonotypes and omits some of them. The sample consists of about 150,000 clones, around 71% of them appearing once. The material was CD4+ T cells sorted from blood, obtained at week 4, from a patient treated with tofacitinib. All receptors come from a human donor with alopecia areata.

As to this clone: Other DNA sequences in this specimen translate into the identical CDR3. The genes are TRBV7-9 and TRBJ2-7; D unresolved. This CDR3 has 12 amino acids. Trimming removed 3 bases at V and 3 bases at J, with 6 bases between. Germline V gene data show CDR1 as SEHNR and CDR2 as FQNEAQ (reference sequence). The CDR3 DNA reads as TGTGCCAGCAGCTTCCTTAGCTACGAGCAGTACTTC. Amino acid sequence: CASSFLSYEQYF.

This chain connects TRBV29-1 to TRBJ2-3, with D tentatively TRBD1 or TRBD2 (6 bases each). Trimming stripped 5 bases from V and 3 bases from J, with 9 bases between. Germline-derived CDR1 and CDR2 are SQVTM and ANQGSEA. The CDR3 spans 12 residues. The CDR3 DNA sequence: TGCAGCGTTAGGGGGGAGACAGATACGCAGTATTTT. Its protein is CSVRGETDTQYF.

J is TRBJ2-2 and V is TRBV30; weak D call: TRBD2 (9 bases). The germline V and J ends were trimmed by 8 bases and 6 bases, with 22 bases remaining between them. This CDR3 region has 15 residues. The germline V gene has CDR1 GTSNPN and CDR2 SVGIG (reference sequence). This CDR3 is CATQGASGAPGELFF. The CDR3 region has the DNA TGTGCCACTCAGGGGGCTAGCGGGGCCCCCGGGGAGCTGTTTTTT.

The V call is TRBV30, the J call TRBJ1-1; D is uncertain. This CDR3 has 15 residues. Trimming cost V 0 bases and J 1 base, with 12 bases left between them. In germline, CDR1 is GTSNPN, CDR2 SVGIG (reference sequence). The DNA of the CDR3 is TGTGCCTGGAGTGTACAAAGGCGGCAGAACACTGAAGCTTTCTTT. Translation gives CAWSVQRRQNTEAFF.

DNA of the CDR3: TGCGCCAGCAGCTTGCGGCAGGGTGAGGTCTACGAGCAGTACTTC. As protein: CASSLRQGEVYEQYF. The chain carries TRBV5-1 and TRBJ2-7; D possibly corresponds to TRBD1 (5 bases). V shed 1 base and J shed 3 bases, with 14 bases lying between them. Germline V gene sequence: CDR1 SGHRS, CDR2 YFSETQ. The CDR3 extends over 15 amino acids.

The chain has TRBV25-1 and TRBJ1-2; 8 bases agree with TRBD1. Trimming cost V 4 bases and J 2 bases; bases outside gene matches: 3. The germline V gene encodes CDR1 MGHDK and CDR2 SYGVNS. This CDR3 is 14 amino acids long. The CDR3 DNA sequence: TGTGCCAGCAGTGCTACAGGGGGAAACTATGGCTACACCTTC. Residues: CASSATGGNYGYTF.

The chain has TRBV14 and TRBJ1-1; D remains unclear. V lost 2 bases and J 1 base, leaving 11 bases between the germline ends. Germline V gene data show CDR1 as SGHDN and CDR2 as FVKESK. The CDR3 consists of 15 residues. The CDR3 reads CASSQNRQRNTEAFF. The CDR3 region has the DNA TGTGCCAGCAGCCAAAACCGACAACGGAACACTGAAGCTTTCTTT.

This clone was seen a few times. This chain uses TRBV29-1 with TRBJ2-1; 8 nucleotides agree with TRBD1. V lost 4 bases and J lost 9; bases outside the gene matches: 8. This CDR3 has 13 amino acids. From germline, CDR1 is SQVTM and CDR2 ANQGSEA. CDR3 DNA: TGCAGCGTTGCCGTGACAGGGGTGGCTGAGCAGTTCTTC. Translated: CSVAVTGVAEQFF.

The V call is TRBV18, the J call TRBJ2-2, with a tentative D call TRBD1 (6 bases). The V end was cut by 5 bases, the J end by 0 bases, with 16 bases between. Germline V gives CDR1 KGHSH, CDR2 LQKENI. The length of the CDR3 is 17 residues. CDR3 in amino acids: CASSTRTATSNTGELFF. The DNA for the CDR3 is TGTGCCAGCTCAACTCGGACAGCTACCTCGAACACCGGGGAGCTGTTTTTT. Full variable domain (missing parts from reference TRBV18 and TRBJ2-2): NAGVMQNPRHLVRRRGQEARLRCSPMKGHSHVYWYRQLPEEGLKFMVYLQKENIIDESGMPKERFSAEFPKEGPSILRIQQVVRGDSAAYFCASSTRTATSNTGELFFGEGSRLTVL.

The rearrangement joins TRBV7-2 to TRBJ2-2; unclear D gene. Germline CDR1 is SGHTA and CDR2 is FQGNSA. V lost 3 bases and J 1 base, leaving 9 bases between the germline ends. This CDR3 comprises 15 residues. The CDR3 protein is CASSFTVVNTGELFF. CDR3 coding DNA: TGTGCCAGCAGCTTCACCGTCGTGAACACCGGGGAGCTGTTTTTT.

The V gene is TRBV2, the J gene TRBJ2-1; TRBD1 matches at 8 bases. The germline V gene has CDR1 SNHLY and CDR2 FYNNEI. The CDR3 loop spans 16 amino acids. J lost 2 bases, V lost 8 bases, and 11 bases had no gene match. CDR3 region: CASLRFRGLPYNEQFF. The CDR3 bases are TGTGCCAGCCTGAGGTTCAGGGGGCTTCCCTACAATGAGCAGTTCTTC. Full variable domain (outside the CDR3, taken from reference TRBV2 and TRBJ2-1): EPEVTQTPSHQVTQMGQEVILRCVPISNHLYFYWYRQILGQKVEFLVSFYNNEISEKSEIFDDQFSVERPDGSNFTLKIRSTKLEDSAMYFCASLRFRGLPYNEQFFGPGTRLTVL.

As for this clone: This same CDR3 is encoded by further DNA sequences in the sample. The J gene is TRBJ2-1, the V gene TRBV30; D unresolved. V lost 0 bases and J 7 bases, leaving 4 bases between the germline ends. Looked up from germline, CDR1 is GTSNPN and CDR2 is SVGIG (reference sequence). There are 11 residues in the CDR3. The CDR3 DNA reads TGTGCCTGGAGTGTCGGGAATGAGCAGTTCTTC. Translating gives CAWSVGNEQFF.

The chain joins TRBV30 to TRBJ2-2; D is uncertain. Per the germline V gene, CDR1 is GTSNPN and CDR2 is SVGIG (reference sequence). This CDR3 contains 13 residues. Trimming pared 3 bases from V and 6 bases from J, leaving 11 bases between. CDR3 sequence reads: CAWRGSPPGELFF. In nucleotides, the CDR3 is TGTGCCTGGAGGGGGTCTCCTCCCGGGGAGCTGTTTTTT.

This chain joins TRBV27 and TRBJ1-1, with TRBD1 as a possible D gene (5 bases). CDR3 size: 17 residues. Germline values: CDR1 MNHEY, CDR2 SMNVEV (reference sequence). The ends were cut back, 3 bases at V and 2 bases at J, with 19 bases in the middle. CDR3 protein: CASSFVYRRAENTEAFF. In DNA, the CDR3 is TGTGCCAGCAGTTTTGTGTACAGGCGGGCCGAAAACACTGAAGCTTTCTTT.

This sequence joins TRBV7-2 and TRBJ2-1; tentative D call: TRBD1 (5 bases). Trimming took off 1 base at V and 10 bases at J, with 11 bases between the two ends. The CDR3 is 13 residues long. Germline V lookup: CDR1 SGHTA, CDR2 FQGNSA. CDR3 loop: CASSLVGAREQFF. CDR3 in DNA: TGTGCCAGCAGCTTAGTAGGGGCACGGGAGCAGTTCTTC.

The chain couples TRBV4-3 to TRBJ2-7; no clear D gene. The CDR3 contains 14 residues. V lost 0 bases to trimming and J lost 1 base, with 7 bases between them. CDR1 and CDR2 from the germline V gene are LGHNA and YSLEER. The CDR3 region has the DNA TGCGCCAGCAGCCAAGAGTACGGATCCTACGAGCAGTACTTC. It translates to CASSQEYGSYEQYF.